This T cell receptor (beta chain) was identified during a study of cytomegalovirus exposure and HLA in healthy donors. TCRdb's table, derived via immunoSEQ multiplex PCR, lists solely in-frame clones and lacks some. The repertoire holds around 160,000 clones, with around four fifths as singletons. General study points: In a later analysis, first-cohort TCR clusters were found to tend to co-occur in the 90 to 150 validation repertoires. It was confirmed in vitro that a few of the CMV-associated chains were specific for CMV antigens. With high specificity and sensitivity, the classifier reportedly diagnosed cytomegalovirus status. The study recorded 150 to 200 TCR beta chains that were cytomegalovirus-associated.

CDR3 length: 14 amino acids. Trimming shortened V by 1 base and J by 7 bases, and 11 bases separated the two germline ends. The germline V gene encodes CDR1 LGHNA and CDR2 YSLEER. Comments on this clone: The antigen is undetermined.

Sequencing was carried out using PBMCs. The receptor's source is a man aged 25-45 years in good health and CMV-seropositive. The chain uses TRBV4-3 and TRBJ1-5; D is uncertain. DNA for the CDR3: TGCGCCAGCAGCCAAGTTGATGGGAGCCAGCCCCAGCATTTT. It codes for CASSQVDGSQPQHF.